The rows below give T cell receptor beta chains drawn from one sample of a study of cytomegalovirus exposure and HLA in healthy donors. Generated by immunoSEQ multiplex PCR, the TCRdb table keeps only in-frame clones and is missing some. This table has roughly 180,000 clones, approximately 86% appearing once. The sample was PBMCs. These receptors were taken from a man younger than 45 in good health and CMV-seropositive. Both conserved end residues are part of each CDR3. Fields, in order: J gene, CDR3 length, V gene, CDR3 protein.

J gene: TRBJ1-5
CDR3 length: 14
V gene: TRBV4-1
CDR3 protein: CASSQVPRNQPQHF

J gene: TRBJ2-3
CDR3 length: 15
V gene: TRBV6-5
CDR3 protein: CASSYNWGGTDTQYF

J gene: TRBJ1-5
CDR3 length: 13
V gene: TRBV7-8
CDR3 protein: CASSLVSNQPQHF

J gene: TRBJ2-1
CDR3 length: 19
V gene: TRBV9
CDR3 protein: CASSVANSLGRVGGNEQFF

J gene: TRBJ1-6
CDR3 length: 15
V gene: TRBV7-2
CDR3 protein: CASSSQGGYDSPLHF

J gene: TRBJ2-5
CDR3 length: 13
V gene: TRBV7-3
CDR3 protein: CASSLTTVETQYF

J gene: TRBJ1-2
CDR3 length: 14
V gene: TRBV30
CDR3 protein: CAWSGRRTNYGYTF

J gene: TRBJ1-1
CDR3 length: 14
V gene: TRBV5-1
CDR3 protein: CASSFMSVNTEAFF

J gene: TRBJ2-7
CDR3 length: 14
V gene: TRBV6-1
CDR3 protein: CASSSPADSYEQYF

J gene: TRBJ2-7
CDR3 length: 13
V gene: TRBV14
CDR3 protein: CASSSGLTYEQYF

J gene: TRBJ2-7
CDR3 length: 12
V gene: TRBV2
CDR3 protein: CASSTDSYEQYF

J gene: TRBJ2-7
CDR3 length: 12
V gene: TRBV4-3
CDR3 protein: CASSPGVGEQYF

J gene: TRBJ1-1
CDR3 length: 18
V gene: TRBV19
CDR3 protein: CASSFLSGTGSVNTEAFF

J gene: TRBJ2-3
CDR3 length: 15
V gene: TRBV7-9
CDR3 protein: CASSFTGGPTDTQYF

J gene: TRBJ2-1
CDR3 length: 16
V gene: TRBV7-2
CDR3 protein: CASSPPGLVAYNEQFF

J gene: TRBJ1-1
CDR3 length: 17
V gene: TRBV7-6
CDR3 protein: CASSLSRAGAINTEAFF

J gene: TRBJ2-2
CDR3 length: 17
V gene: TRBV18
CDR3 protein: CASSPMSGGAGTGELFF

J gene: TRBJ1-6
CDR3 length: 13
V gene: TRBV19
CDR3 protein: CASSIVGYSPLHF

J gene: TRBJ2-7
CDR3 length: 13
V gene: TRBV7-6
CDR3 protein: CASSLATGVEQYF

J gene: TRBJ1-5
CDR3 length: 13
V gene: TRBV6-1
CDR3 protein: CASRSTGVQPQHF